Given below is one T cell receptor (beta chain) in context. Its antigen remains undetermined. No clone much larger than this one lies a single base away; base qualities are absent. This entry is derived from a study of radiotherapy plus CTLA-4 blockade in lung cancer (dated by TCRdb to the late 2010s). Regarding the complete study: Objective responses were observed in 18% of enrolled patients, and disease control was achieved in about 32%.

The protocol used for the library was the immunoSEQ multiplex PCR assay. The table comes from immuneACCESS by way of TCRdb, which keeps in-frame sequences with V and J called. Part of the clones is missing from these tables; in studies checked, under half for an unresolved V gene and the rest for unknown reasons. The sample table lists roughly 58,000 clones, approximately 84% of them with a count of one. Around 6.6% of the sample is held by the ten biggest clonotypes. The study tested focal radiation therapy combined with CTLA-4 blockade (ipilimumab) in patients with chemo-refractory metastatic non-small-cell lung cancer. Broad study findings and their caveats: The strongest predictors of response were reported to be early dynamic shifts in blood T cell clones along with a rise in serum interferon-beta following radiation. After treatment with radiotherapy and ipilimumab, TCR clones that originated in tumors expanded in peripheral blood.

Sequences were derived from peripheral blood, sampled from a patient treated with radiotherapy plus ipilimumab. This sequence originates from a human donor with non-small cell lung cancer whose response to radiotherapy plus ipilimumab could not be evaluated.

The bases are TGTGCCAGCAGCGTACAACACACAGATACGCAGTATTTT. This is translated as CASSVQHTDTQYF. Recombination joined TRBV9 with TRBJ2-3; there is no confident call for the D gene. The germline V gene sets CDR1 to SGDLS and CDR2 to YYNGEE. The CDR3 has 13 amino acids, counting the end cysteine and phenylalanine. Only the CDR3 portion is preserved as DNA: 39 bases, with reading frame beginning at the first base. The V end loses 1 base and the J end loses 2 bases, and a stretch of 5 bases separates them.